This is a list of T cell receptor beta chains from one sample in a study of memory CD4+ T cells and cytomegalovirus serostatus. Repertoires were generated with immunoSEQ multiplex PCR, while TCRdb's copy carries only in-frame clones and drops some. The sample shows roughly 86,000 clones, roughly 80% of them seen only once. Specimen: memory CD4+ T cells from blood. These receptors all come from an adult in good health and CMV-seropositive. The CDR3 runs from the conserved cysteine through the conserved F or W. D genes are given only for firm matches. A row's size may be missing; if present it is once, few, many or a size class.

d_gene	v_gene	abundance	j_gene	CDR3aa	CDR3nt
TRBD1	TRBV28	NA	TRBJ1-2	CASSKQGVLNYGYTF	TGTGCCAGCAGTAAACAGGGGGTTCTTAACTATGGCTACACCTTC
NA	TRBV7-6	NA	TRBJ2-3	CASSPQGDTQYF	TGTGCCAGCAGCCCTCAAGGAGATACGCAGTATTTT
TRBD2	TRBV9	NA	TRBJ2-1	CASSPHGRGSYNEQFF	TGTGCCAGCAGCCCCCACGGGAGGGGGTCCTACAATGAGCAGTTCTTC
NA	TRBV4-3	NA	TRBJ2-2	CASSQDPQGSNTGELFF	TGCGCCAGCAGCCAAGATCCCCAGGGGTCGAACACCGGGGAGCTGTTTTTT
NA	TRBV2	once	TRBJ2-6	CASSERGAGANVLTF	TGTGCCAGCAGCGAAAGGGGTGCGGGGGCCAACGTCCTGACTTTC
NA	TRBV30	NA	TRBJ1-5	CAWSADSNQPQHF	TGTGCCTGGAGTGCCGATAGCAATCAGCCCCAGCATTTT
NA	TRBV6-5	NA	TRBJ2-5	CASSPRAQETQYF	TGTGCCAGCAGTCCCCGGGCCCAAGAGACCCAGTACTTC
TRBD2	TRBV9	NA	TRBJ2-1	CASSLGGLAVYNEQFF	TGTGCCAGCAGTCTAGGGGGACTAGCGGTCTACAATGAGCAGTTCTTC
TRBD2	TRBV7-8	NA	TRBJ2-7	CASSPKRTSGSSYEQYF	TGTGCCAGCAGCCCGAAGAGGACTAGCGGGAGCTCCTACGAGCAGTACTTC
NA	TRBV5-1	once	TRBJ2-7	CASSLLGYEQYF	TGCGCCAGCAGCTTGCTGGGCTACGAGCAGTACTTC
TRBD1	TRBV28	once	TRBJ2-7	CASWSTGQGAYEQYF	TGTGCCAGCTGGAGCACTGGACAGGGGGCGTACGAGCAGTACTTC
NA	TRBV19	NA	TRBJ1-5	CASSIGTGSQPQHF	TGTGCCAGTAGTATAGGGACGGGCAGCCAGCCCCAGCATTTT
NA	TRBV7-2	NA	TRBJ2-3	CASSSGRDTQYF	TGTGCCAGCAGCTCCGGAAGAGATACGCAGTATTTT
TRBD2	TRBV28	few	TRBJ2-1	CASSPKGTSGRIRNEQFF	TGTGCCAGCAGCCCGAAGGGGACTAGCGGGAGAATAAGGAATGAGCAGTTCTTC
NA	TRBV7-2	few	TRBJ1-2	CASSVWAGEDGYTF	TGTGCCAGCAGCGTATGGGCAGGGGAGGACGGCTACACCTTC
NA	TRBV10-3	NA	TRBJ2-7	CAISDGGLSSYEQYF	TGTGCCATCAGTGACGGCGGGTTGAGCTCCTACGAGCAGTACTTC
TRBD2	TRBV4-2	NA	TRBJ2-3	CASSPGLAGGFRTDTQYF	TGTGCCAGCAGCCCGGGACTAGCGGGAGGGTTTCGTACAGATACGCAGTATTTT
TRBD1	TRBV5-4	NA	TRBJ2-7	CASRTNTGVGYEQYF	TGTGCCAGCAGAACTAACACAGGGGTGGGTTACGAGCAGTACTTC
NA	TRBV7-6	NA	TRBJ2-1	CASSLRDAGPVRNEQFF	TGTGCCAGCAGCCTACGGGACGCGGGGCCGGTGCGCAATGAGCAGTTCTTC
NA	TRBV10-1	NA	TRBJ1-1	CASSDWAFF	TGCGCCAGCAGTGATTGGGCTTTCTTT
TRBD1	TRBV7-9	few	TRBJ1-4	CASSSGQGRSNEKLFF	TGTGCCAGCAGCTCGGGACAGGGGCGGTCTAATGAAAAACTGTTTTTT
TRBD1	TRBV28	once	TRBJ1-5	CASSSGQGDQPQHF	TGTGCCAGCAGTTCCGGACAGGGGGATCAGCCCCAGCATTTT
TRBD1	TRBV28	NA	TRBJ1-5	CASSAGTGGRQPQHF	TGTGCCAGCAGCGCCGGGACAGGAGGGAGGCAGCCCCAGCATTTT
NA	TRBV28	NA	TRBJ2-7	CASSPPFGTYYEQYF	TGTGCCAGCAGCCCCCCTTTTGGGACCTACTACGAGCAGTACTTC
TRBD2	TRBV5-1	NA	TRBJ2-7	CASSGGGRDHYEQYF	TGCGCCAGCAGCGGGGGGGGACGCGATCACTACGAGCAGTACTTC
NA	TRBV7-3	NA	TRBJ2-5	CASSRGSREETQYF	TGTGCCAGCAGCAGGGGCTCCCGAGAAGAGACCCAGTACTTC
NA	TRBV5-6	NA	TRBJ2-6	CASSFLTGANVLTF	TGTGCCAGCAGCTTCCTGACTGGGGCCAACGTCCTGACTTTC
NA	TRBV7-2	NA	TRBJ1-1	CASSAWGSTEAFF	TGTGCCAGCAGCGCTTGGGGAAGCACTGAAGCTTTCTTT
NA	TRBV28	NA	TRBJ2-7	CASSSTGYEQYF	TGTGCCAGCAGTTCAACAGGCTACGAGCAGTACTTC
TRBD2	TRBV5-8	NA	TRBJ2-3	CASSGTSGRSTDTQYF	TGTGCCAGCAGCGGGACAAGCGGGAGGAGCACAGATACGCAGTATTTT
NA	TRBV28	NA	TRBJ2-2	CASSLYHSGELFF	TGTGCCAGCAGTTTATACCACAGCGGGGAGCTGTTTTTT
NA	TRBV19	NA	TRBJ2-7	CASSRTISYEQYF	TGTGCCAGTAGTCGGACGATCTCCTACGAGCAGTACTTC
TRBD1	TRBV29-1	NA	TRBJ1-1	CSAPQGTEAFF	TGCAGCGCCCCACAGGGGACTGAAGCTTTCTTT
TRBD1	TRBV29-1	NA	TRBJ1-1	CSAGQGKGTEAFF	TGCAGCGCTGGACAGGGTAAGGGCACTGAAGCTTTCTTT
NA	TRBV19	many	TRBJ1-1	CASRDRSVLNTEAFF	TGTGCCAGCCGGGACCGGAGTGTGCTGAACACTGAAGCTTTCTTT
NA	TRBV18	NA	TRBJ2-7	CASSPPSVPYEQYF	TGTGCCAGCTCACCACCGAGCGTTCCCTACGAGCAGTACTTC
NA	TRBV7-2	once	TRBJ2-3	CASSTVQLASDTQYF	TGTGCCAGCAGCACCGTCCAACTAGCATCGGATACGCAGTATTTT
NA	TRBV6-5	NA	TRBJ1-5	CASSWELNQPQHF	TGTGCCAGCAGTTGGGAGCTTAATCAGCCCCAGCATTTT
TRBD1	TRBV2	NA	TRBJ1-5	CASSEQGGQPQHF	TGTGCCAGCAGTGAACAGGGGGGTCAGCCCCAGCATTTT
NA	TRBV19	NA	TRBJ2-6	CASSIGASGANVLTF	TGTGCCAGTAGTATCGGGGCATCTGGGGCCAACGTCCTGACTTTC
NA	TRBV12-5	NA	TRBJ2-5	CASGQGPETQYF	TGTGCTAGTGGGCAGGGGCCCGAGACCCAGTACTTC
NA	TRBV6-6	NA	TRBJ2-7	CASWGETYEQYF	TGTGCCAGCTGGGGAGAGACTTACGAGCAGTACTTC
NA	TRBV5-6	few	TRBJ2-7	CASSPSTWGGLEQYF	TGTGCCAGCAGCCCATCGACGTGGGGGGGGCTCGAGCAGTACTTC
NA	TRBV20-1	NA	TRBJ1-2	CSPGGSYGYTF	TGCAGTCCGGGGGGCAGCTATGGCTACACCTTC
NA	TRBV18	few	TRBJ1-1	CASSPSIESNTEAFF	TGTGCCAGCTCACCTAGCATCGAATCGAACACTGAAGCTTTCTTT
TRBD1	TRBV28	NA	TRBJ1-6	CASSLFEGQGTRSPLHF	TGTGCCAGCAGTTTATTCGAGGGACAGGGGACGCGTTCACCCCTCCACTTT
NA	TRBV7-6	NA	TRBJ2-2	CASSLGQGGTGELFF	TGTGCCAGCAGCTTAGGCCAGGGGGGCACCGGGGAGCTGTTTTTT
NA	TRBV2	few	TRBJ2-5	CASSRESGGETQYF	TGTGCCAGCAGTCGAGAGTCGGGTGGGGAGACCCAGTACTTC
TRBD1	TRBV29-1	NA	TRBJ1-2	CSVPVDRANYGYTF	TGCAGCGTTCCCGTTGACAGGGCTAACTATGGCTACACCTTC
TRBD1	TRBV6-1	NA	TRBJ1-2	CASSEAWTGEDGYTF	TGTGCCAGCAGTGAAGCCTGGACAGGGGAAGATGGCTACACCTTC
NA	TRBV7-9	NA	TRBJ2-3	CASSLAGPNTDTQYF	TGTGCCAGCAGCTTAGCCGGACCAAACACAGATACGCAGTATTTT